These T cell receptor beta chains were read from a single sample in a study of T cell changes during pregnancy in multiple sclerosis. Method: immunoSEQ multiplex PCR; TCRdb's copy keeps in-frame clones and lacks some. The sample holds tens of thousands of clones, 93% seen once. Sequencing used CD4+ T cells from peripheral blood mononuclear cells, obtained before pregnancy. These receptors all come from a female donor with multiple sclerosis, enrolled in a pregnancy study. Each CDR3 is given with its conserved first and last residue. The D gene is left open where the match is weak. Part of the rows lack a size; the others show once, few, many or a class for expanded clones.

j_call v_call clone_size d_call cdr3_aa cdr3_nt
TRBJ2-7 TRBV15 NA TRBD1 CATSRDPGQGDEQYF TGTGCCACCAGCAGAGACCCGGGACAGGGGGACGAGCAGTACTTC
TRBJ2-7 TRBV4-1 NA TRBD2 CASSETSGSQYEQYF TGCGCCAGCAGCGAAACTAGCGGGAGTCAGTACGAGCAGTACTTC
TRBJ2-7 TRBV6-1 NA TRBD1 CASRGARGYEQYF TGTGCCAGCAGGGGGGCCAGGGGGTACGAGCAGTACTTC
TRBJ2-1 TRBV5-1 NA NA CASSLEFGGNAFNNEQFF TGCGCCAGCAGCTTGGAGTTTGGCGGGAACGCCTTTAACAATGAGCAGTTCTTC
TRBJ2-5 TRBV5-1 NA NA CASTSLSPQETQYF TGCGCCAGCACCTCTTTGTCCCCTCAAGAGACCCAGTACTTC
TRBJ2-3 TRBV2 few TRBD2 CASSGTSANTDTQYF TGTGCCAGCAGTGGGACTAGCGCCAACACAGATACGCAGTATTTT
TRBJ2-1 TRBV14 once TRBD2 CASSQRRLGASGRYEQFF TGTGCCAGCAGCCAACGAAGGCTCGGGGCTAGCGGGAGATATGAGCAGTTCTTC
TRBJ2-1 TRBV30 NA TRBD2 CAWSVLGLVKLNEQFF TGTGCCTGGAGTGTCCTTGGACTAGTGAAACTCAATGAGCAGTTCTTC
TRBJ1-1 TRBV11-2 few NA CASSLYTEAFF TGTGCCAGCAGCCTATACACTGAAGCTTTCTTT
TRBJ2-5 TRBV7-2 few NA CASSREETQYF TGTGCCAGCAGCCGTGAAGAGACCCAGTACTTC
TRBJ1-5 TRBV6-1 NA NA CASSESQGTNQPQHF TGTGCCAGCAGTGAATCCCAGGGGACCAATCAGCCCCAGCATTTT
TRBJ1-1 TRBV5-1 NA NA CASSGEGHVNTEAFF TGCGCCAGCAGCGGGGAGGGGCACGTGAACACTGAAGCTTTCTTT
TRBJ1-2 TRBV7-2 NA NA CASSLQYGYTF TGTGCCAGCAGCTTACAGTACGGCTACACCTTC
TRBJ1-2 TRBV5-6 NA TRBD1 CASSLSGTGRYGYTF TGTGCCAGCAGCTTGAGCGGGACAGGGCGCTATGGCTACACCTTC
TRBJ2-1 TRBV6-6 NA TRBD2 CASMVGSGTFNEQFF TGTGCCAGCATGGTGGGTAGCGGGACATTCAATGAGCAGTTCTTC
TRBJ2-5 TRBV11-3 NA TRBD2 CASSFVGEGLETQYF TGTGCCAGCAGCTTTGTAGGGGAGGGCCTGGAGACCCAGTACTTC
TRBJ2-1 TRBV2 NA TRBD2 CASSGGTSRFDEQFF TGTGCCAGCAGTGGGGGGACTAGTCGCTTCGATGAGCAGTTCTTC
TRBJ2-7 TRBV2 once NA CASRRIAYEQYF TGTGCCAGCAGGAGGATAGCATACGAGCAGTACTTC
TRBJ2-1 TRBV11-2 NA TRBD2 CASSLGGGSYNEQFF TGTGCCAGCAGCTTAGGGGGAGGGTCCTACAATGAGCAGTTCTTC
TRBJ1-1 TRBV19 NA TRBD1 CASSPPGQGFEAFF TGTGCCAGTAGTCCCCCGGGACAGGGTTTTGAAGCTTTCTTT
TRBJ2-7 TRBV6-6 NA NA CASSNLADLQGEQYF TGTGCCAGCAGCAACCTAGCGGACCTACAGGGTGAGCAGTACTTC
TRBJ2-7 TRBV5-4 NA TRBD2 CASSTSAGVAYEQYF TGTGCCAGCAGCACCTCAGCGGGAGTTGCGTACGAGCAGTACTTC
TRBJ2-5 TRBV5-5 once TRBD2 CASSWQAGGPQETQYF TGTGCCAGCAGCTGGCAAGCGGGAGGGCCCCAAGAGACCCAGTACTTC
TRBJ2-7 TRBV29-1 NA NA CSVSSPDSRSYEQYF TGCAGCGTCTCGTCGCCAGACAGTAGGTCCTACGAGCAGTACTTC
TRBJ2-1 TRBV9 NA TRBD2 CASSPRTSGTPNEQFF TGTGCCAGCAGCCCTAGGACTAGCGGGACCCCCAATGAGCAGTTCTTC
TRBJ1-1 TRBV9 NA NA CASSPRQGSTEAFF TGTGCCAGCAGCCCCCGGCAGGGGAGCACTGAAGCTTTCTTT
TRBJ1-2 TRBV9 NA NA CASSLASTGYTF TGTGCCAGCAGCCTGGCTAGCACTGGCTACACCTTC
TRBJ1-2 TRBV2 NA TRBD1 CASTPGQGMMGYTF TGTGCCAGCACCCCGGGACAGGGAATGATGGGCTACACCTTC
TRBJ1-3 TRBV9 NA NA CASSVAGLSSGNTIYF TGTGCCAGCAGCGTAGCCGGGTTGAGCTCTGGAAACACCATATATTTT
TRBJ2-7 TRBV28 NA TRBD1 CASSFPGQGEYEQYF TGTGCCAGCAGTTTCCCGGGACAGGGTGAATACGAGCAGTACTTC
TRBJ1-2 TRBV6-5 NA TRBD1 CASRSRTGVDGYTF TGTGCCAGCAGGAGTCGGACAGGGGTGGATGGCTACACCTTC
TRBJ2-3 TRBV15 once NA CATKSGSTDTQYF TGTGCCACCAAAAGCGGGAGCACAGATACGCAGTATTTT
TRBJ2-1 TRBV7-9 NA NA CASSLAADSYNEQFF TGTGCCAGCAGCTTAGCGGCGGACTCCTACAATGAGCAGTTCTTC
TRBJ2-7 TRBV18 NA NA CASSYSVGFYEQYF TGTGCCAGCTCTTACTCCGTTGGTTTCTACGAGCAGTACTTC
TRBJ2-5 TRBV5-4 NA NA CASSPGRGIQETQYF TGTGCCAGCAGCCCGGGACGGGGGATCCAAGAGACCCAGTACTTC
TRBJ2-1 TRBV7-2 NA TRBD1 CASSWDRINEQFF TGTGCCAGCAGCTGGGACAGGATCAATGAGCAGTTCTTC
TRBJ1-5 TRBV6-1 NA NA CASSGAGDQPQHF TGTGCCAGCAGTGGAGCAGGGGATCAGCCCCAGCATTTT
TRBJ1-1 TRBV5-1 NA TRBD1 CASSSGQPNTEAFF TGCGCCAGCAGCTCGGGACAGCCGAACACTGAAGCTTTCTTT
TRBJ2-7 TRBV9 NA NA CASSVTTEAYEQYF TGTGCCAGCAGCGTAACGACTGAAGCCTACGAGCAGTACTTC
TRBJ2-7 TRBV11-3 NA NA CASSLGAGAHEQYF TGTGCCAGCAGCTTAGGGGCAGGGGCCCACGAGCAGTACTTC
TRBJ2-2 TRBV28 once TRBD2 CASSLLVAGVGNGELFF TGTGCCAGCAGTTTGCTGGTAGCGGGAGTTGGTAACGGGGAGCTGTTTTTT
TRBJ2-6 TRBV5-1 NA TRBD1 CASSGQGAASPGANVLTF TGCGCCAGCAGCGGGCAGGGGGCCGCGAGTCCTGGGGCCAACGTCCTGACTTTC
TRBJ2-7 TRBV5-8 NA NA CASRRPGESYEQYF TGTGCCAGCAGAAGACCGGGAGAATCCTACGAGCAGTACTTC
TRBJ2-2 TRBV11-3 NA NA CASSWGAGELFF TGTGCCAGCAGCTGGGGGGCCGGGGAGCTGTTTTTT
TRBJ2-2 TRBV5-1 NA TRBD2 CASSPLAGGGELFF TGCGCCAGCAGCCCTCTAGCGGGAGGTGGGGAGCTGTTTTTT
TRBJ2-1 TRBV25-1 NA TRBD1 CASIQTTGTGLSNEQFF TGTGCCAGCATCCAAACCACCGGGACAGGGCTCTCAAATGAGCAGTTCTTC
TRBJ2-3 TRBV5-6 once TRBD2 CASSLTSGTLDTQYF TGTGCCAGCAGCCTGACTAGCGGGACTCTCGATACGCAGTATTTT
TRBJ2-2 TRBV4-3 once TRBD1 CASSLLPGQGPRELFF TGCGCCAGCAGCCTCCTGCCAGGACAGGGTCCTAGGGAGCTGTTTTTT
TRBJ2-7 TRBV7-2 NA TRBD2 CASSLRIIAGSTYEQYF TGTGCCAGCAGCTTACGAATAATAGCGGGATCGACCTACGAGCAGTACTTC
TRBJ2-7 TRBV6-1 NA NA CASSDRGLSYEQYF TGTGCCAGCAGTGACAGAGGACTGAGCTACGAGCAGTACTTC
TRBJ1-4 TRBV28 NA TRBD1 CASRQGAVEKLFF TGTGCCAGCAGACAGGGGGCTGTTGAAAAACTGTTTTTT
TRBJ1-1 TRBV7-9 once NA CASSRDPTREWDTEAFF TGTGCCAGCAGCCGTGACCCGACACGGGAATGGGACACTGAAGCTTTCTTT
TRBJ2-7 TRBV5-6 NA NA CASSLTYEQYF TGTGCCAGCAGCTTGACTTACGAGCAGTACTTC
TRBJ1-4 TRBV9 NA NA CASSATDRSNEKLFF TGTGCCAGCAGCGCGACGGACAGATCTAATGAAAAACTGTTTTTT
TRBJ2-7 TRBV11-3 NA NA CASSLDTYEQYF TGTGCCAGCAGCTTAGACACCTACGAGCAGTACTTC